Here is one TCR beta chain with its context. This sample is drawn from a study of blood T cell repertoires in COVID-19. Study-level background: There were acute and convalescent COVID-19 samples, and they came from the United States, Italy and Spain. Sources were T cells, B-cell-depleted T cells, or PBMCs; the material itself was cDNA or gDNA.

It was during active infection that Seattle patients were enrolled and then longitudinally followed. Original processing methods: Nucleated cell counts were estimated from reference gene primer amplification. Some clones are missing from TCRdb's copy, which holds only in-frame ones; the method was immunoSEQ multiplex PCR. That table furnishes V, J and clone size, whereas the DNA furnished D and trimming. The sample yields fewer than 30,000 clones, 90% to 95% seen once. Germline values: CDR1 MGHRA, CDR2 YSYEKL. V shed 0 bases and J shed 0 bases, with 6 bases lying between them. This CDR3 contains 15 residues.

The sequencing sample was made of peripheral blood. The TCR was taken from a woman in her sixties or seventies with COVID-19, enrolled during active disease. This chain connects TRBV4-1 to TRBJ2-1, with D possibly TRBD1 on 5 matching bases. The DNA for the CDR3 is TGCGCCAGCAGCCAAGAGGGGCTCTCCTACAATGAGCAGTTCTTC. This encodes CASSQEGLSYNEQFF.